The 24 T cell receptor beta chains given below trace back to one sample, sequenced in a study of cytomegalovirus exposure and HLA in healthy donors. Both 60 Vbeta primers and 13 Jbeta primers went into the PCR. TCRdb's copy holds only in-frame clones and misses some; the assay was immunoSEQ multiplex PCR. The table has fewer than 200,000 clones, 75% to 85% seen once. Sequences were obtained from PBMCs. The receptors originated from a female donor in good health and CMV-seronegative.

The sample holds a few counts of this clone. The V call is TRBV19, the J call TRBJ1-2; TRBD1 aligns across 7 bases. This CDR3 is built from 16 residues. Unmatched junction bases numbered 20, after V lost 3 bases and J lost 13 bases. CDR1 and CDR2 (germline): LNHDA, SQIVND (reference sequence). The CDR3 sequence: CASSMMATGRRSGRTF. Here the CDR3 DNA reads TGTGCCAGTAGTATGATGGCGACAGGGCGGAGGAGTGGTCGCACCTTC.

This sequence joins TRBV7-2 and TRBJ1-4, with D perhaps TRBD1 (6 bases). The ends were cut back, 3 bases at V and 4 bases at J, with 12 bases in the middle. The CDR3 length is 15 residues. Germline CDR1 reads SGHTA; CDR2 reads FQGNSA. The CDR3 DNA sequence: TGTGCCAGCAGCTTCGGGGGGCTAGGTAATGAAAAACTGTTTTTT. This gives the protein CASSFGGLGNEKLFF.

The rearrangement links TRBV4-2 to TRBJ1-2, with 10 nucleotides matching TRBD1. CDR3 length: 17 residues. CDR1 and CDR2 (germline): LGHNA, YNFKEQ. The ends lost 0 bases at V and 7 bases at J; junction bases unmatched: 11. The CDR3 sequence: CASSQDPAVTGGSGYTF. Here the CDR3 DNA reads TGTGCCAGCAGCCAAGATCCCGCCGTGACAGGGGGCAGTGGCTACACCTTC.

The J gene is TRBJ1-5, the V gene TRBV19, with a weak D call TRBD1 (6 bases). The CDR3 is made up of 14 amino acids. In germline, CDR1 is LNHDA, CDR2 SQIVND (reference sequence). V was pared by 5 bases and J by 7 bases, with 15 bases between. As DNA, the CDR3 is TGTGCCAGTAGTTCCCCAGGGGACGGACAGCCCCAGCATTTT. This gives the protein CASSSPGDGQPQHF.

This chain connects TRBV19 to TRBJ2-3; weak D call: TRBD2 (5 bases). V was cut by 2 bases and J by 4 bases, with 10 bases left in between. CDR1 is LNHDA and CDR2 is SQIVND in the germline V gene (reference sequence). The CDR3 is 14 residues long. CDR3 loop: CASSIRGRSDTQYF. CDR3 sequence (DNA): TGTGCCAGTAGTATACGGGGAAGGTCAGATACGCAGTATTTT.

The V and J genes are TRBV5-5 and TRBJ2-7; 9 nucleotides match TRBD1. Germline V gene sequence: CDR1 SGHKS, CDR2 YYEKEE (reference sequence). CDR3 size: 15 residues. Trimming removed 4 bases from V and 0 bases from J; junction bases left unmatched: 5. The CDR3 is CASSRGTGSSYEQYF. The CDR3 bases are TGTGCCAGCAGCCGAGGGACAGGGTCCTCCTACGAGCAGTACTTC.

The genes are TRBV12-5 and TRBJ2-5; D unresolved. CDR3 length: 13 residues. Per the germline V gene, CDR1 is LGHNT and CDR2 is FRNRAP. V was pared by 5 bases and J by 5 bases, with 12 bases between. CDR3 in amino acids: CASGLGLEETQYF. In nucleotides, the CDR3 is TGTGCTAGTGGTCTGGGGTTGGAGGAGACCCAGTACTTC.

A word on this clone: One end of the junction varies from germline; a read error may be responsible. The chain joins TRBV7-8 to TRBJ2-4; TRBD1 is a possible D gene (6 bases). CDR1 is SGHVS and CDR2 is FQNEAQ in the germline V gene. CDR3 length: 16 amino acids. CDR3 region: CASSVNRAPAKNSQYF. In DNA, the CDR3 is TGTGCCAGCAGCGTCAACAGGGCCCCAGCCAAAAACAGTCAGTACTTC.

J is TRBJ2-2 and V is TRBV19, with D possibly TRBD2 on 5 matching bases. Germline-derived CDR1 and CDR2 are LNHDA and SQIVND (reference sequence). The CDR3 consists of 15 residues. V lost 1 base and J lost 6, with 12 bases in between. CDR3 sequence reads: CASSIGFKRAGELFF. Here the CDR3 DNA reads TGTGCCAGTAGTATAGGGTTTAAGAGGGCCGGGGAGCTGTTTTTT.

This clone occurred once. The J gene is TRBJ1-5, the V gene TRBV7-9; D not resolved. The CDR3 loop spans 13 amino acids. V was cut by 4 bases and J by 4 bases, with 8 bases left in between. Germline V gives CDR1 SEHNR, CDR2 FQNEAQ (reference sequence). The CDR3 DNA follows: TGTGCCAGCAGCTCAAATGAGAATCAGCCCCAGCATTTT. Amino acids: CASSSNENQPQHF.

This clone showed up just a few times. V gene TRBV28 combines with J gene TRBJ1-2; D remains ambiguous. The CDR3 is made up of 14 amino acids. In germline, CDR1 is MDHEN, CDR2 SYDVKM. V lost 2 bases to trimming and J lost 4 bases, with 11 bases between them. The CDR3 DNA reads TGTGCCAGCAGTTTAAATACAGCTACCTATGGCTACACCTTC. Protein sequence: CASSLNTATYGYTF.

The genes are TRBV28 and TRBJ2-7, with a weak D call TRBD2 (6 bases). The V and J ends lost 9 bases and 4 bases respectively, with 16 bases between them. Germline CDR1 and CDR2: MDHEN and SYDVKM. The CDR3 loop spans 13 amino acids. CDR3: CASSAGGLYEQYF. The CDR3 coding sequence is TGTGCCAGTTCCGCCGGGGGTCTATACGAGCAGTACTTC.

The V and J genes are TRBV5-1 and TRBJ1-2, with a tentative D call TRBD1 (5 bases). The CDR3 runs 15 residues. Germline CDR1 SGHRS, CDR2 YFSETQ. V gave up 0 bases and J gave up 2 bases, with 11 bases separating them. The CDR3 DNA follows: TGCGCCAGCAGCTTGGATTGGGGGGGGAACTATGGCTACACCTTC. Translated, it gives CASSLDWGGNYGYTF.

The CDR3 DNA is TGTGCCAGTAGTATCGGGTCCGGGGTCTATGGCTACACCTTC. Encoded protein: CASSIGSGVYGYTF. The chain employs TRBV19 and TRBJ1-2; D gene ambiguous. There are 14 residues in the CDR3. V was shortened by 3 bases and J by 4 bases, with 12 bases between the two germline ends. Germline lookup yields CDR1 LNHDA and CDR2 SQIVND (reference sequence).

This chain connects TRBV7-9 to TRBJ2-7; the D gene is possibly TRBD2 (6 bases). V lost 5 bases and J 3 bases, leaving 17 bases between the germline ends. This CDR3 has 15 residues. Germline V CDR1 and CDR2: SEHNR, FQNEAQ (reference sequence). The CDR3 here is CASSPNEGLNYEQYF. The CDR3, as DNA: TGTGCCAGCAGCCCCAACGAGGGACTCAACTACGAGCAGTACTTC.

This sequence joins TRBV18 and TRBJ2-3; 7 nucleotides agree with TRBD1. With 6 bases clipped from V and 6 bases from J, the junction kept 6 bases outside the gene matches. The length of the CDR3 is 13 residues. CDR1 and CDR2 from the germline V gene are KGHSH and LQKENI. DNA of the CDR3: TGTGCCAGCTCCCAGGGGGTTTTGGATACGCAGTATTTT. This translates into CASSQGVLDTQYF.

This clone appeared a single time. The V gene is TRBV4-3, the J gene TRBJ2-1; tentatively, D is TRBD2 (5 bases). The CDR3 sequence is 14 residues long. Germline CDR1 reads LGHNA; CDR2 reads YSLEER. The V end lost 0 bases, the J end lost 5 bases, and 8 bases lay between the germline ends. The CDR3 is CASSQESGHNEQFF. The DNA of the CDR3 is TGCGCCAGCAGCCAAGAGAGCGGTCACAATGAGCAGTTCTTC.

The gene calls are TRBV15 and TRBJ1-1, with 9 bases fitting TRBD1. Germline CDR1 reads LNHNV; CDR2 reads YYDKDF (reference sequence). This CDR3 contains 15 residues. V was clipped by 5 bases and J by 4 bases; unmatched bases: 8. As DNA, the CDR3 is TGTGCCACCAGCTTCAAGGACAGGGGTGGCACTGAAGCTTTCTTT. Its protein is CATSFKDRGGTEAFF.

The V gene is TRBV5-5, the J gene TRBJ2-5, with D possibly being TRBD1 (6 bases). Germline-derived CDR1 and CDR2 are SGHKS and YYEKEE (reference sequence). The CDR3 consists of 15 residues. V lost 1 base and J lost 1, with 11 bases in between. CDR3: CASSLPLTGQETQYF. Here the CDR3 DNA reads TGTGCCAGCAGCTTGCCGCTGACAGGCCAAGAGACCCAGTACTTC.

A few counts support this clone. CDR3 region: CASTLRTSGGSDTQYF. Written as DNA, the CDR3 is TGTGCCAGCACCCTTCGGACTAGCGGGGGGTCAGATACGCAGTATTTT. This chain joins TRBV21-1 and TRBJ2-3; the table assigns TRBD2, which was not confirmed against the DNA. TRBV21-1 is a documented pseudogene. The CDR3 runs to 16 residues.

This clone appeared a single time. The chain uses TRBV6-5 and TRBJ1-2, with 9 bases that match TRBD1. The CDR3 extends over 14 amino acids. V dropped 6 bases and J dropped 5; count of bases not matched to a gene: 7. Germline assignment: CDR1 MNHEY and CDR2 SVGAGI. Here the CDR3 DNA reads TGTGCCAGCAGGGAGGGGACAGGGCCTTATGGCTACACCTTC. Its protein is CASREGTGPYGYTF.

The J gene is TRBJ1-1, the V gene TRBV5-1, with D uncertain. This CDR3 contains 14 residues. Trimming shortened V by 4 bases and J by 1 base, and 11 bases separated the two germline ends. CDR1 and CDR2 from the germline V gene are SGHRS and YFSETQ. CDR3: CASSPQTSNTEAFF. The CDR3 DNA follows: TGCGCCAGCAGCCCTCAGACATCGAACACTGAAGCTTTCTTT.

The V call is TRBV4-1, the J call TRBJ2-1; 7 bases fit TRBD2. Trimming cost V 0 bases and J 0 bases; bases outside gene matches: 8. CDR1 and CDR2 from the germline V gene are MGHRA and YSYEKL. The CDR3 runs to 18 residues. In DNA, the CDR3 is TGCGCCAGCAGCCAAGAGGGGGGGAGCGGACGCTCCTACAATGAGCAGTTCTTC. Residues: CASSQEGGSGRSYNEQFF.

The CDR3 sequence is CASGLAGDRRQETQYF. CDR3 DNA: TGTGCTAGTGGTTTGGCCGGGGACAGGCGGCAAGAGACCCAGTACTTC. The rearrangement joins TRBV12-5 to TRBJ2-5; TRBD1 aligns across 8 bases. Germline values: CDR1 LGHNT, CDR2 FRNRAP. J gave up 2 bases and V 1 base, and 6 bases lay outside the gene matches. The length of the CDR3 is 16 residues.